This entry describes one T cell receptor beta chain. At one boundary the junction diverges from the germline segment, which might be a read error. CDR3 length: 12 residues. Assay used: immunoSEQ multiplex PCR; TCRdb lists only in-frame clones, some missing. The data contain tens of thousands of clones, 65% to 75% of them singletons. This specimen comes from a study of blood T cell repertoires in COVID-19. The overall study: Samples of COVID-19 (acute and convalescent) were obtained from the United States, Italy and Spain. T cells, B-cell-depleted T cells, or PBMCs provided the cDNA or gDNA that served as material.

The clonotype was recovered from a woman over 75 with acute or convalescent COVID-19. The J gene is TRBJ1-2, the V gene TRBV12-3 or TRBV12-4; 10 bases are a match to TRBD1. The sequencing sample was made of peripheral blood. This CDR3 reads CASSPGGQGEDF. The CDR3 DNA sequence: TGTGCCAGCAGTCCGGGAGGACAGGGGGAAGACTTC.